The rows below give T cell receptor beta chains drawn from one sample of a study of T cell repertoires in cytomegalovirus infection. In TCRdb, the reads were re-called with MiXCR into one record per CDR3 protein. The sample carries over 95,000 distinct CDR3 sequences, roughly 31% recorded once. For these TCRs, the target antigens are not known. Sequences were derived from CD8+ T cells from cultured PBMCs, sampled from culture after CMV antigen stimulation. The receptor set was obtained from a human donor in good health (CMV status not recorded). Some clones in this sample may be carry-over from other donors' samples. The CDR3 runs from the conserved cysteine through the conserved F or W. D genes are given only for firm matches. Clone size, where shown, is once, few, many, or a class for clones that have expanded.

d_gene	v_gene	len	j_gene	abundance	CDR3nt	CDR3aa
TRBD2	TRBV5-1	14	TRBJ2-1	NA	TGCGCCAGCAGCTTGACCCTGACTAGCGGGGAAGGGTTCTTC	CASSLTLTSGEGFF
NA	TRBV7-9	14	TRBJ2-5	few	TGTGCCAGCAGCTGGGACCAAGGTTTATGGACCCAGTACTTC	CASSWDQGLWTQYF
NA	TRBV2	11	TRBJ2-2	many	TGTGCCAGCACGCGTTACGGGGAGCTGTTTTTT	CASTRYGELFF
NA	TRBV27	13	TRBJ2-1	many	TGTGCCAGCAGTTTCGGGGTATCTGCTGAGCAGTTCTTC	CASSFGVSAEQFF
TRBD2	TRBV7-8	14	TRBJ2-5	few	TGTGCCAGCAGCCGCGGGGGGTACCAAGAGACCCAGTACTTC	CASSRGGYQETQYF
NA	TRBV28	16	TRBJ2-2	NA	TGTGCCAGCAGAGATGCCCCGTGGGCTGACACCGGGGAGCTGTTTTTT	CASRDAPWADTGELFF
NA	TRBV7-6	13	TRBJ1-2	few	TGTGCCAGCAAGGGCGATTTGGACTATGGCTACACCTTC	CASKGDLDYGYTF
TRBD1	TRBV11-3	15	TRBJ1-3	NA	TGTGCCAGCAGCCCGGGGACAGGGCCGGGAAACACCATATATTTT	CASSPGTGPGNTIYF
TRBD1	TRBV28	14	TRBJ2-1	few	TGTGCCACCCAGGGGGCGAGTTCCTACAATGAGCAGTTCTTC	CATQGASSYNEQFF
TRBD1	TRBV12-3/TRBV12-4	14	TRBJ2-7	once	TGTGCCAGCAGTTTTCGTCCAGGGGGAAGCGAGCAGTACTTC	CASSFRPGGSEQYF
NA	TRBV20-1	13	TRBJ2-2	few	TGCAGTGCTAGAAGGGGAAACACCGGGGAGCTGTTTTTT	CSARRGNTGELFF
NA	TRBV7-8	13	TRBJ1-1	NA	TGTGCCAGCAGCTTAGGGGGGCGCGGTGAAGCTTTCTTT	CASSLGGRGEAFF
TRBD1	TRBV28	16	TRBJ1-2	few	TGTGCCAGCAGTTTCAATCCGGGACAGGGGGACTATGGCTACACCTTC	CASSFNPGQGDYGYTF
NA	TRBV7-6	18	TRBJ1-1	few	TGTGCCAGCAGCTTGGTGCCCCTCCCCGGCGAAATGAACACTGAAGCTTTCTTT	CASSLVPLPGEMNTEAFF
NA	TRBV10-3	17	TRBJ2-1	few	TGTGCCATCAGTGAGTCCTGGACAGATAGTTCCTACAATGAGCAGTTCTTC	CAISESWTDSSYNEQFF
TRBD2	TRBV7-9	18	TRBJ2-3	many	TGTGCCAGCAGCTGGGGGGGGATCGCTAGCGCAAGAACAGATACGCAGTATTTT	CASSWGGIASARTDTQYF
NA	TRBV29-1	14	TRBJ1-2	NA	TGCAGCGCCGACCCTCTGGGACAAAATTATGGCTACACCTTC	CSADPLGQNYGYTF
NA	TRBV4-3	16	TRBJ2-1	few	TGCGCCAGCAGCCAAGATCGAGGCAGCGCCTACAATGAGCAGTTCTTC	CASSQDRGSAYNEQFF
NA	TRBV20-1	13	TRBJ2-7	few	TGCAGTGCCCCATGGGGAGGCCTCTACGAGCAGTACTTC	CSAPWGGLYEQYF
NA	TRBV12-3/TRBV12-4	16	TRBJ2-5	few	TGTGCCAGCAGAGCGCAGGGGGGGGCGATTCAAGAGACCCAGTACTTC	CASRAQGGAIQETQYF
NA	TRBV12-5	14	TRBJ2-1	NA	TGTGCTAGTGCTGATCCCGGGGGGCGAAATGAGCAGTTCTTC	CASADPGGRNEQFF
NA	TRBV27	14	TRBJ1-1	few	TGTGCCAGCACTCCGACAGCTTTGAACACTGAAGCTTTCTTT	CASTPTALNTEAFF
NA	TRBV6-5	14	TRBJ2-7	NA	TGTGCCAGCAGTGGGGAGCCGGCTACATACGAGCAGTACTTC	CASSGEPATYEQYF
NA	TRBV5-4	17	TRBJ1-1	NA	TGTGCCAGCAGCTTCTGGGGGCCGGTTGGGGAGAACACTGAAGCTTTCTTT	CASSFWGPVGENTEAFF
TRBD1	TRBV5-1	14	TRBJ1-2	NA	TGCGCCAGCAGCTTATATCAGGGGGCGGAGGGCTACACCTTC	CASSLYQGAEGYTF
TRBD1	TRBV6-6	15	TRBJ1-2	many	TGTGCCAGCAGCCAAGACAGGGGCCGAGGCTATGGCTACACCTTC	CASSQDRGRGYGYTF
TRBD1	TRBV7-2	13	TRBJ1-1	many	TGTGCCAGCAGCTTAGGGGTACAGGGGGAAGCTTTCTTT	CASSLGVQGEAFF
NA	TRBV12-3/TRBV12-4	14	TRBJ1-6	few	TGTGCCAGCAGTTTGCGAAATAATAATTCACCCCTCCACTTT	CASSLRNNNSPLHF
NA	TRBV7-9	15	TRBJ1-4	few	TGTGCCAGCAGCTTAGGCGGGAGTGCCAATGAAAAACTGTTTTTT	CASSLGGSANEKLFF
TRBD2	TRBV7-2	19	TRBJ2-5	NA	TGTGCCAGCAGCTTAGAGGGGGGACTAGCGGGGGGGCCGCGGGAGACCCAGTACTTC	CASSLEGGLAGGPRETQYF
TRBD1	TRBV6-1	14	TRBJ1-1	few	TGTGCCAGCAGCCGGGACAGAAAGAACACTGAAGCTTTCTTT	CASSRDRKNTEAFF
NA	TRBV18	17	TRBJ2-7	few	TGTGCCAGCTCACCGCCCCTAATACAGGGATTGGTCCACGAGCAGTACTTC	CASSPPLIQGLVHEQYF
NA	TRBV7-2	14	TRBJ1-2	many	TGTGCCAGCAGCTTAGTCAGTTCCAACTATGGCTACACCTTC	CASSLVSSNYGYTF
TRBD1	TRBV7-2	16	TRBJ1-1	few	TGTGCCAGCAGCTTAGCTCCCGACAGGGTGGACACTGAAGCTTTCTTT	CASSLAPDRVDTEAFF
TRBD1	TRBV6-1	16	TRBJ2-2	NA	TGTGGATCACACCTTCCCGGGACAGGGTCGATCGGGGAGCTGTTTTTT	CGSHLPGTGSIGELFF
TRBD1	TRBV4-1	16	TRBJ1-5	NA	TGCGCCAGCAGCCAGGGACAGGGGGCTAGTAATCAGCCCCAGCATTTT	CASSQGQGASNQPQHF
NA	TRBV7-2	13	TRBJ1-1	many	TGTGCCAGCAGCTTACTAGGGAACACTGAAGCTTTCTTT	CASSLLGNTEAFF
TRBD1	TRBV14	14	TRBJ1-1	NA	TGTGCCAGCAGCCAACTGGGACAGGGACGGAAAGCTTTCTTT	CASSQLGQGRKAFF
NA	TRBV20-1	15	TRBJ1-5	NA	TGCAGTGCTAGTGAAGGGGCAGCTATGAATCAGCCCCAGCATTTT	CSASEGAAMNQPQHF
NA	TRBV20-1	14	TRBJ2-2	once	TGCAGTGCTAGAGCGGGACACAGCACCGGGGAGCAGTTTTTT	CSARAGHSTGEQFF
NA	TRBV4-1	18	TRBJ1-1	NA	TGCGCCAGCAGCCAAGATCTGGGTTGGCAGCCGCCGAACACTGAAGCTTTCTTT	CASSQDLGWQPPNTEAFF
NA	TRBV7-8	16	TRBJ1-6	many	TGTGCCAGCAGCTCACCCCTGACGGATTATAATTCACCCCTCCACTTT	CASSSPLTDYNSPLHF
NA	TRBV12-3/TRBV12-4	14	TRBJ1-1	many	TGTGCCAGCACTTGGGGGGGGAGGAGGACTGAAGCTTTCTTT	CASTWGGRRTEAFF
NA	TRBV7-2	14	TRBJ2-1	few	TGTGCCAGCAGCTTCTCGGTGGGGGGGCGGGAGCAGTTCTTC	CASSFSVGGREQFF
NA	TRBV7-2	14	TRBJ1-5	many	TGTGCCAGCAGCTTGCAGGGGCGAATTCAGCCCCAGCATTTT	CASSLQGRIQPQHF
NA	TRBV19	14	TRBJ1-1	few	TGTGCCAGTAGTCCTGGGGGGATTCCCGCTGAAGCTTTCTTT	CASSPGGIPAEAFF
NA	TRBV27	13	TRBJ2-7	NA	TGTGCCAGCAGTCGGGCAGGGGACACCGAGCAGTACTTC	CASSRAGDTEQYF
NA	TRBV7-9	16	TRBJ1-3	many	TGTGCCAGCAGCTCCCCTGAGGCGATCTCTGGAAACACCATATATTTT	CASSSPEAISGNTIYF
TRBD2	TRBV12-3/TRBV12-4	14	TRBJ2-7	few	TGTGCCAGCAGTTTGGAGGGAGGGACCTACGAGCAGTACTTC	CASSLEGGTYEQYF
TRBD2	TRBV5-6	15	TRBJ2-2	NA	TGTGCCAGCAGCGCCGGGACTAGGGTGTCCGGGGAGCTGTTTTTT	CASSAGTRVSGELFF
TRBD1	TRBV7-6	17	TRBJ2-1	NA	TGTGCCAGCAGCTTAGGGTTAGACAGGGGGCGCGTGAATGAGCAGTTCTTC	CASSLGLDRGRVNEQFF
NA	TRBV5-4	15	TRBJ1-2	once	TGTGCCAGCAGCTTGGAAGGGACGGTGGACTATGGCTACACCTTC	CASSLEGTVDYGYTF
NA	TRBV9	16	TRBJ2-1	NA	TGTGCCAGCAGTGACTCCAGGGACGGATTCTACAATGAGCAGTTCTTC	CASSDSRDGFYNEQFF